These T cell receptor beta chains were read from a single sample in a study of shared clonotypes between healthy human individuals. Sequencing used immunoSEQ multiplex PCR; TCRdb keeps in-frame clones, though not all of them. The data show about 380,000 clones, 90% to 98% seen once. The specimen was memory CD8+ T cells sorted from blood. These receptors were obtained from a man aged 25-45 years in good health. Both conserved end residues are trimmed from each CDR3. Each record gives: V gene, J gene, CDR3 protein.

TRBV19	TRBJ2-1	ASTSGDYNEQF
TRBV9	TRBJ2-1	ASSVTGTTNYNEQF
TRBV27	TRBJ1-2	ASSPGQGIFNYGYT
TRBV7-2	TRBJ2-2	ASSPRQGGGELF
TRBV29-1	TRBJ2-2	SVGPDSTGELF
TRBV7-9	TRBJ1-2	ASSLKGYGYT
TRBV15	TRBJ1-1	ATSAWGANTEAF
TRBV7-8	TRBJ1-4	ASSLAVSPDSANEKLF
TRBV28	TRBJ2-7	ASSPWTSTPSYEQY
TRBV28	TRBJ2-7	ASRRQSSYEQY
TRBV7-8	TRBJ2-1	ASSLGGGLNEQF
TRBV11-1	TRBJ2-7	ASSLTTSWEQY
TRBV5-1	TRBJ2-1	ASSAGGGTPYNEQF
TRBV28	TRBJ2-3	ASSLFGTGLTDTQY
TRBV6-5	TRBJ1-1	ASSYYGTLNTEAF
TRBV15	TRBJ1-5	ATSRDKGGGQPQH
TRBV11-1	TRBJ2-7	ASSLEIAGGRDGQY
TRBV27	TRBJ2-7	ASRRTGFYEQY
TRBV5-3	TRBJ1-5	ARSLAQGSHTNSNQPQH
TRBV5-4	TRBJ2-7	ASSLPGLPYEQY
TRBV27	TRBJ1-1	ASSLRGENTEAF
TRBV7-9	TRBJ2-7	ASSSADSPYEQY
TRBV30	TRBJ2-3	AWARLRTDTQY
TRBV2	TRBJ2-7	ASRVDGGREEQY
TRBV25-1	TRBJ1-2	ASSDGVGWDYGYT
TRBV15	TRBJ2-7	ATSGNRASEQY
TRBV27	TRBJ2-7	ASSSLAGGPHEQY
TRBV6-5	TRBJ2-1	ASSYPSGRANEQF
TRBV19	TRBJ2-3	ASSMRTSGRTDTQY